Shown below are 16 T cell receptor beta chains from a single sample sequenced in a study of blood T cell repertoires in COVID-19. Profiling relied on immunoSEQ multiplex PCR, and the TCRdb table lists in-frame clones only, not all of them. The sample yields 150,000 to 180,000 clones, less than 95% seen once. Sample: peripheral blood. The source is a man aged 45-65 years with acute or convalescent COVID-19.

The genes are TRBV4-1 and TRBJ2-5; a possible D gene is TRBD1 (6 bases). Germline V gene data show CDR1 as MGHRA and CDR2 as YSYEKL. The V gene lost 0 bases and the J gene lost 5 bases, with 22 bases spanning the gap. The CDR3 contains 18 residues. The CDR3 sequence is CASSQDPGRAGVRETQYF. CDR3 coding DNA: TGCGCCAGCAGCCAAGATCCAGGGCGCGCAGGGGTTCGGGAGACCCAGTACTTC.

This clone appeared a single time. The CDR3 sequence: CASSLDRGHPYEQYF. The CDR3 DNA reads TGCGCCAGCAGCCTGGACAGGGGCCATCCCTACGAGCAGTACTTC. J is TRBJ2-7 and V is TRBV5-1, with 9 nucleotides matching TRBD1. The CDR3 length is 15 residues. Germline values: CDR1 SGHRS, CDR2 YFSETQ. V was clipped by 4 bases and J by 2 bases; unmatched bases: 7.

The chain joins TRBV29-1 to TRBJ1-1; D remains unclear. The CDR3 loop spans 13 amino acids. Germline assignment: CDR1 SQVTM and CDR2 ANQGSEA. V was clipped by 1 base and J by 0 bases, with 6 bases between them. The CDR3 DNA follows: TGCAGCGTTGAAGCAGTCATGAACACTGAAGCTTTCTTT. Protein: CSVEAVMNTEAFF.

The chain couples TRBV30 to TRBJ1-6; D remains ambiguous. With 4 bases removed from V and 0 bases from J, the gap between germline ends came to 7 bases. Per germline, CDR1 GTSNPN and CDR2 SVGIG (reference sequence). This CDR3 region has 14 residues. Here the CDR3 reads CAWTEGSYNSPLHF. DNA for the CDR3: TGTGCCTGGACCGAGGGCTCCTATAATTCACCCCTCCACTTT. The whole variable domain, remainder taken from reference TRBV30 and TRBJ1-6, is SQTIHQWPATLVQPVGSPLSLECTVEGTSNPNLYWYRQAAGRGLQLLFYSVGIGQISSEVPQNLSASRPQDRQFILSSKKLLLSDSGFYLCAWTEGSYNSPLHFGNGTRLTVT.

The rearrangement uses TRBV7-2 and TRBJ2-7, with 11 bases that match TRBD1. Germline CDR1 reads SGHTA; CDR2 reads FQGNSA. Germline trimming cut 6 bases from V and 2 bases from J; bases unmatched to any gene: 6. This CDR3 has 15 residues. CDR3 bases: TGTGCCAGCAGTCCAGGGGGACAGGGGGCCTACGAGCAGTACGTC. Protein sequence: CASSPGGQGAYEQYV.

This chain links TRBV29-1 with TRBJ2-3; the D is unclear. Between the trimmed V and J ends, which lost 3 bases and 4 bases, there was a span of 14 bases. The CDR3 totals 14 residues. The germline V gene encodes CDR1 SQVTM and CDR2 ANQGSEA. Here the CDR3 DNA reads TGCAGCGTTGACCGAGGTGGGTTAGCAGATACGCAGTATTTT. Encoded protein: CSVDRGGLADTQYF.

The chain is built from TRBV10-1 and TRBJ2-4; D is unresolved. Trimming pared 0 bases from V and 8 bases from J, leaving 11 bases between. The germline gives CDR1 WNHNN, CDR2 SYGVQD (reference sequence). The CDR3 length is 14 residues. DNA for the CDR3: TGCGCCAGCAGTGAGTCTGGCCCGCACGACATTCAGTACTTC. Translating gives CASSESGPHDIQYF.

The DNA for the CDR3 is TGTGCCAGCAGGGGGAGTGGAGGGGACCTTCACTATGGCTACACCTTC. It is translated as CASRGSGGDLHYGYTF. The rearrangement joins TRBV6-6 to TRBJ1-2, with TRBD1 as a possible D gene (5 bases). Germline CDR1 is MNHNY and CDR2 is SVGAGI (reference sequence). The CDR3 has 16 residues. V was cut by 6 bases and J by 3 bases, with 20 bases left in between.

The chain employs TRBV19 and TRBJ1-6, with D hard to call. Germline CDR1 reads LNHDA; CDR2 reads SQIVND (reference sequence). The CDR3 runs 12 residues. The V gene lost 6 bases and the J gene lost 8 bases, with 8 bases spanning the gap. CDR3 coding DNA: TGTGCCAGTAGCAGACTAGATTCACCCCTCCACTTT. It codes for CASSRLDSPLHF. The variable domain in full, with the rest retrieved from reference TRBV19 and TRBJ1-6, is DGGITQSPKYLFRKEGQNVTLSCEQNLNHDAMYWYRQDPGQGLRLIYYSQIVNDFQKGDIAEGYSVSREKKESFPLTVTSAQKNPTAFYLCASSRLDSPLHFGNGTRLTVT.

The chain joins TRBV9 to TRBJ2-3; 8 bases line up with TRBD1. Germline V gene data show CDR1 as SGDLS and CDR2 as YYNGEE. The CDR3 runs to 16 residues. The J segment lost 5 bases and the V segment lost 0 bases, leaving 8 bases of the junction unmatched. CDR3 coding DNA: TGTGCCAGCAGCGTAGCGGCTGGACAGGGAAAAGATACGCAGTATTTT. Protein product: CASSVAAGQGKDTQYF.

The chain uses TRBV4-1 and TRBJ2-3; 7 bases line up with TRBD1. Trimming at V came to 4 bases and at J to 3 bases, leaving 7 bases not matched to a gene. Germline-derived CDR1 and CDR2 are MGHRA and YSYEKL. This CDR3 is 15 amino acids long. CDR3 residues: CASSRTGPTTDTQYF. DNA for the CDR3: TGCGCCAGCAGCCGGACAGGCCCTACTACAGATACGCAGTATTTT.

V gene TRBV27 combines with J gene TRBJ2-7, with 10 bases fitting TRBD2. The CDR3 spans 17 residues. The germline gives CDR1 MNHEY, CDR2 SMNVEV (reference sequence). With 3 bases clipped from V and 5 bases from J, the junction kept 13 bases outside the gene matches. The CDR3 bases are TGTGCCAGCAGTTTCCTGTCAGCGGGAGGGCGGGGGCACGAGCAGTACTTC. Translated: CASSFLSAGGRGHEQYF.

This sequence joins TRBV9 and TRBJ2-7; TRBD1 matches at 7 bases. Unmatched junction bases numbered 11, after V lost 7 bases and J lost 4 bases. This CDR3 is built from 14 residues. Germline V lookup: CDR1 SGDLS, CDR2 YYNGEE. CDR3 residues: CASSPGTGVYEQYF. CDR3 DNA: TGTGCCAGCTCCCCCGGAACAGGGGTGTACGAGCAGTACTTC.

This chain joins TRBV5-1 and TRBJ2-2; TRBD2 matches 13 bases. The CDR3 sequence is 16 residues long. In germline, CDR1 is SGHRS, CDR2 YFSETQ. V shed 4 bases and J 5 bases; nucleotides not matched to a gene: 5. CDR3 sequence reads: CASSAPGLAGTGELFF. CDR3 DNA: TGCGCCAGCAGCGCCCCGGGACTAGCGGGAACCGGGGAGCTGTTTTTT.

The CDR3 DNA follows: TGTGCCAGCTCACCAAGAGGGCCAACTAATGAAAAACTGTTTTTT. It is translated as CASSPRGPTNEKLFF. The rearrangement joins TRBV18 to TRBJ1-4; the D is unclear. Looked up from germline, CDR1 is KGHSH and CDR2 is LQKENI. The CDR3 extends over 15 amino acids. V was pared by 2 bases and J by 0 bases, with 7 bases between.

In the case of this clone: The sample holds other DNA sequences that translate to the same CDR3. This chain joins TRBV9 and TRBJ2-1; 13 positions agree with TRBD2. This CDR3 region has 16 residues. J was trimmed by 3 bases and V by 0 bases; bases with no gene match: 0. CDR1 and CDR2 (germline): SGDLS, YYNGEE. CDR3 residues: CASSVGLAGGYNEQFF. CDR3 sequence (DNA): TGTGCCAGCAGCGTAGGACTAGCGGGAGGCTACAATGAGCAGTTCTTC.